What follows are 8 T cell receptor beta chains derived from one specimen sequenced in a study of patients and donors after allogeneic stem cell transplantation. Each CDR3 protein gets one entry after TCRdb re-called the RT-PCR reads with MiXCR. The repertoire has tens of thousands of distinct CDR3 sequences, 40% to 60% of them found once; the top ten carry roughly three fifths. Input material: blood, either unsorted or a sorted T cell fraction (not recorded which). Receptors were obtained from a human donor who was either an allogeneic HSCT recipient or a stem cell or donor lymphocyte infusion donor (not recorded which). It is not recorded whose cells these are; they may come from a transplant donor.

This clonotype was observed a handful of times. V is TRBV27 and J is TRBJ1-2, with D perhaps matching TRBD1 (5 bases). The CDR3 loop spans 14 amino acids. Trimming removed 2 bases at V and 5 bases at J, with 12 bases between. Germline CDR1 is MNHEY and CDR2 is SMNVEV (reference sequence). The CDR3, as DNA: TGTGCCAGCAGTTTAAGGGGCGACGTGTATGGCTACACCTTC. Its translation: CASSLRGDVYGYTF.

The chain links TRBV28 to TRBJ1-3; D is unclear. The CDR3 runs to 15 residues. With 3 bases removed from V and 0 bases from J, the gap between germline ends came to 9 bases. Germline lookup yields CDR1 MDHEN and CDR2 SYDVKM. CDR3 amino acids: CASSFDGSSGNTIYF. The CDR3 DNA is TGTGCCAGCAGTTTCGATGGGAGCTCTGGAAACACCATATATTTT.

The V and J genes are TRBV29-1 and TRBJ2-5; D remains ambiguous. V was clipped by 4 bases and J by 0 bases, with 9 bases between them. The germline CDR1 and CDR2 sequences are SQVTM and ANQGSEA. The CDR3 runs to 13 residues. DNA for the CDR3: TGCAGCGTTGCCCAGAAGTACCAAGAGACCCAGTACTTC. This codes for CSVAQKYQETQYF.

The chain combines TRBV21-1 with TRBJ1-2; the listed D gene, TRBD1, was not tested against the DNA. TRBV21-1 is noted as a pseudogene. CDR3 length: 11 amino acids. The DNA of the CDR3 is TGTGCCAGCAGCGCACAGGGGTGGTACACCTTC. Translation gives CASSAQGWYTF.

This rearrangement joins TRBV28 to TRBJ1-6; the match to TRBD1 covers 11 bases. The germline gives CDR1 MDHEN, CDR2 SYDVKM. CDR3 length: 16 amino acids. V shed 8 bases and J 7 bases; nucleotides not matched to a gene: 10. The CDR3 region has the DNA TGTGCCAGCCACTATCGGACAGGGGGCGGGAATTCACCCCTCCACTTT. This gives the protein CASHYRTGGGNSPLHF. Full variable domain (outside the CDR3, taken from reference TRBV28 and TRBJ1-6): DVKVTQSSRYLVKRTGEKVFLECVQDMDHENMFWYRQDPGLGLRLIYFSYDVKMKEKGDIPEGYSVSREKKERFSLILESASTNQTSMYLCASHYRTGGGNSPLHFGNGTRLTVT.

The table lists this clonotype with a few counts. CDR3 DNA: TGTGCCAGCAGTTACAAGGGCAACTATGGCTACACCTTC. It encodes CASSYKGNYGYTF. The J gene is TRBJ1-2, the V gene TRBV6-5; D remains ambiguous. V shed 2 bases and J shed 2 bases, with 6 bases lying between them. Germline CDR1 and CDR2: MNHEY and SVGAGI. The CDR3 spans 13 residues.

The chain joins TRBV5-1 to TRBJ1-1, with 9 bases identical to TRBD1. Germline V lookup: CDR1 SGHRS, CDR2 YFSETQ. The ends lost 0 bases at V and 1 base at J; junction bases unmatched: 1. The CDR3 totals 15 residues. CDR3 in DNA: TGCGCCAGCAGCTTGGACAGGGGGCGGAACACTGAAGCTTTCTTT. Its protein is CASSLDRGRNTEAFF.

The chain carries TRBV4-2 and TRBJ1-4; 7 positions agree with TRBD1. CDR3 length: 18 amino acids. V gave up 4 bases and J gave up 1 base; unmatched junction bases: 12. Germline CDR1 and CDR2: LGHNA and YNFKEQ. The CDR3 DNA reads TGTGCCAGCAGCCCACGACAGGGAGGAGATGGAACTAATGAAAAACTGTTTTTT. Its translation: CASSPRQGGDGTNEKLFF.